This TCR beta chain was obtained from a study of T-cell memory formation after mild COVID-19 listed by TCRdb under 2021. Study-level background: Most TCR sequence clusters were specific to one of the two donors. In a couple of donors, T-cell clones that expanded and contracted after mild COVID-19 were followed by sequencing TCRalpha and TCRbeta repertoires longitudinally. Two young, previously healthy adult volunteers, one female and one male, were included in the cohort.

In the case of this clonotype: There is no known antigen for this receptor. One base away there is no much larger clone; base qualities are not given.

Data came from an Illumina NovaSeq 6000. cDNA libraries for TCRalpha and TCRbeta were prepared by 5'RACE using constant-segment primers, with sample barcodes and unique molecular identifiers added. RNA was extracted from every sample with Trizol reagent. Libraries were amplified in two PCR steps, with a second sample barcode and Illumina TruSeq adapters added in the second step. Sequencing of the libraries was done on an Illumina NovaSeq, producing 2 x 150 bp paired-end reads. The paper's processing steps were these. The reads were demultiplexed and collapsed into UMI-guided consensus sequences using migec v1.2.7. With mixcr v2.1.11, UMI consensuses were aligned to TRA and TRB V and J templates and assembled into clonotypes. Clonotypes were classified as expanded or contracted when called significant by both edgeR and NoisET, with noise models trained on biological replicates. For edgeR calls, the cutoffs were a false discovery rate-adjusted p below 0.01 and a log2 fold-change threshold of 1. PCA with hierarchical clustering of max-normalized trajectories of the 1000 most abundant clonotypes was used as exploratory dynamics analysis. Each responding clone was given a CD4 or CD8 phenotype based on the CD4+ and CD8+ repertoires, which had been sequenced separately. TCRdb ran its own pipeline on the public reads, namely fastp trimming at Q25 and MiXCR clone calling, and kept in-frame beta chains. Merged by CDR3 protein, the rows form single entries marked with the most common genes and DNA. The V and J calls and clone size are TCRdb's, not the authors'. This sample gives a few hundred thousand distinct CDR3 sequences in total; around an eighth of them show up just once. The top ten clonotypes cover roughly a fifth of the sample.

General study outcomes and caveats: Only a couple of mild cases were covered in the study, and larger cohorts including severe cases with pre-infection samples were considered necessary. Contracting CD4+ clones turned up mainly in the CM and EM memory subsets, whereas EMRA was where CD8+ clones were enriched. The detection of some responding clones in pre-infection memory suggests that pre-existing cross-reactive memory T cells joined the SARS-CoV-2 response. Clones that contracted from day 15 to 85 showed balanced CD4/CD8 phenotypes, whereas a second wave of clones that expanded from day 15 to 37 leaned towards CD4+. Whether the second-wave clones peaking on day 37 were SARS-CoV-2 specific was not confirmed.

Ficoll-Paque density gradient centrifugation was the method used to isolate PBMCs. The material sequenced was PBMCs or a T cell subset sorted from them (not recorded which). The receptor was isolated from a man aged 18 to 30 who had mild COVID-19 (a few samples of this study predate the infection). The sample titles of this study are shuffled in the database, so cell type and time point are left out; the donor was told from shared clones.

The DNA sequence is given as TGTGCCAGCAGCGAGGGGTCAACCTACGAGCAGTACGTC. Protein translation: CASSEGSTYEQYV. The sequence joins TRBV12-3 or TRBV12-4 to TRBJ2-7; the D element could tentatively be TRBD1 or TRBD2, as 5 bases agree for each. Including cysteine and valine, the CDR3 has 13 amino acids. The DNA shown is the 39-base CDR3, in frame from base 1. The junction shows trimming of 6 bases on V and 2 bases on J, plus 11 bases between the germline ends.